The source of this T cell receptor beta chain is a study of neoadjuvant anti-PD-1 for oral cavity cancer (dated by TCRdb to the early 2020s). About the investigation overall: Before undergoing curative-intent surgical resection, most patients got three to four biweekly nivolumab doses at 3 mg/kg. A fourth nivolumab dose was given around day 43 to patients without progression, and definitive surgical resection was performed in those patients on days 50-56. Under RECIST 1.1, patients with complete response, partial response or stable disease were classed as responders, and patients with progression were classed as non-responders. The parent correlative cohort included roughly 13 patients, with a roughly 35% response rate. Overall study outcomes, separate from this receptor: Higher pretreatment blood TCRbeta clonality and lower post-treatment tumor TCRbeta clonality were correlated with higher pretreatment blood Treg/Th17 ratios. The TCR analyses had only a few patients in each response group, and the authors called for validation in larger cohorts. Within PBMCs, T cell clonality (Gini index) was significantly higher in non-responders than responders after neoadjuvant nivolumab.

The time point tag for this specimen amounts to: before neoadjuvant nivolumab. None of the patients had received prior systemic or radiation treatment, and all were newly diagnosed with stage II-IVA oral cavity squamous cell carcinoma. Everyone in the cohort had locally advanced, HPV-negative oral cavity squamous cell carcinoma. No culture maintenance or expansion was done, as the peripheral blood mononuclear cells went straight to analysis. The samples were obtained from a longitudinal correlative study of a single-arm phase II trial testing neoadjuvant nivolumab in oral cavity squamous cell carcinoma. Genomic DNA-based TCRbeta sequencing was performed on subject-matched pre- and post-treatment PBMCs and tumors from three responders and three non-responders. Peripheral blood mononuclear cells were drawn once before nivolumab treatment and a second time after treatment, when surgery took place. The Maxwell RSC DNA from Cells kit was used to extract genomic DNA from PBMCs.

Trimming takes 4 bases off V and 4 bases off J; junction bases not matched to a gene: 9. The CDR3 spans 18 residues, from the cysteine through the phenylalanine. The retained sequence is limited to the CDR3, 54 bases, with the frame set at the first base. Via the germline V gene, CDR1 is SGDLS and CDR2 YYNGEE. PBMC libraries used mostly 480 ng of input genomic DNA for deep sequencing, with six replicates per sample. The immunoSEQ hsTCRbeta kit was used to prepare TCRbeta libraries, following the manufacturer's instructions. Sequencing of the completed libraries took place using an Illumina NovaSeq 6000 S4 flow cell after they had been pooled to about 3 nM. The authors' pipeline ran thus. The immunoSEQ Analyzer handled quality control and preprocessing of the raw data. The analysis was restricted to productive rearrangements, with each unique CDR3 amino acid sequence defining a clonotype. Repertoire clonality was estimated as the Gini-Simpson index, which was computed with the R package tcR. Student's t test was used to compare Gini indices, while Pearson correlation assessed associations with tumor size change. The table was pulled from immuneACCESS by TCRdb, which kept in-frame rearrangements only. Such tables lose some clones; where checked, under half of the loss comes from unresolved V genes, and the rest has no known cause. That table supplies the V and J calls and clone size; D and trimming were determined from the DNA. Counted in this sample were 15,000 to 20,000 clones; about 64% of them appeared once. 2.5% to 3% of the sample is taken by the ten largest.

As regards this clone: Its antigen target is currently unknown. No base qualities exist here, and no much larger clone lies one base off it.

This sequence was found in a person aged 35-79 years with oral cavity squamous cell carcinoma. The chain is encoded by TRBV9 joined to TRBJ2-2, with 14 junctional bases fitting TRBD2. The source material was PBMCs, sampled before nivolumab (anti-PD-1) treatment. The nucleotides are TGTGCCAGCAGCCCAGGGACTAGCGGGGGATTGAGCACCGGGGAGCTGTTTTTT. Its translation reads: CASSPGTSGGLSTGELFF.